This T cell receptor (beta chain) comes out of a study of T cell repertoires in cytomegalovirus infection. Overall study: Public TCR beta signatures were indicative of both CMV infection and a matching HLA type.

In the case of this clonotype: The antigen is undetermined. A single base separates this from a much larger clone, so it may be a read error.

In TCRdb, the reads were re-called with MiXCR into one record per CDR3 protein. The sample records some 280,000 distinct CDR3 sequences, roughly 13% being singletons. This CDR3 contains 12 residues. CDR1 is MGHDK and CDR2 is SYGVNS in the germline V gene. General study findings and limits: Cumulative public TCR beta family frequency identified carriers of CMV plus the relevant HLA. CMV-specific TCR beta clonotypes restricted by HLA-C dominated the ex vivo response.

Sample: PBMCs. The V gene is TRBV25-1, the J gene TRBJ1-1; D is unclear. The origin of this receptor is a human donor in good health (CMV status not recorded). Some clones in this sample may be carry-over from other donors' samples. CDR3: CASTGGSTEALF. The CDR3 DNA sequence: TGTGCCAGCACCGGTGGTAGCACTGAAGCTCTCTTT.